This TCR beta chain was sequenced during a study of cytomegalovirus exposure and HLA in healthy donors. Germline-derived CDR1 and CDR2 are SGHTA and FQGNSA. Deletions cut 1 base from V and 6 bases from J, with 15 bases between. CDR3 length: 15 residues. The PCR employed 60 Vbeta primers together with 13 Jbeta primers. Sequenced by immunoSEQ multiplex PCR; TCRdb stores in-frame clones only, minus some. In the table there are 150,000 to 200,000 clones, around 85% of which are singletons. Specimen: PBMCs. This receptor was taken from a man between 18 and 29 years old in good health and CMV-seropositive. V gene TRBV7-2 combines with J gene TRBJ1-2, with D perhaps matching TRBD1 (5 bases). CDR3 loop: CASSLETQGRDGYTF. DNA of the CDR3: TGTGCCAGCAGCTTAGAGACCCAGGGCCGTGATGGCTACACCTTC.